Listed below are T cell receptor beta chains from one sample, sequenced in a study of T cell clones after liver transplantation. Sequenced by immunoSEQ multiplex PCR; TCRdb stores in-frame clones only, minus some. The data hold tens of thousands of clones, with roughly 70% observed a single time. The specimen comprised CD4+ T cells from blood, sampled at the 22-month timepoint. The source of these receptors is a human patient who received a liver transplant. Some T cells may be the graft donor's. Both conserved end residues are trimmed from each CDR3.

>15|TRBJ1-1|TRBV6-4
ASSTRQTSLRDTEAF
>13|TRBJ1-4|TRBV19
ASFDRGAPNEKLF
>16|TRBJ2-1|TRBV9
ASSVSQRGIQSYNEQF
>13|TRBJ2-6|TRBV6-6
ASSQAPSGANVLT
>12|TRBJ1-5|TRBV19
ASTLKGVGQPQH
>11|TRBJ1-4|TRBV5-6
ASSLGPGEKLF
>12|TRBJ1-4|TRBV14
ASSPRTGGEKLF
>12|TRBJ1-6|TRBV6-6
ASREGHGNSPLH
>12|TRBJ2-1|TRBV11-3
ASSEGQGVDEQF
>11|TRBJ1-2|TRBV6-5
ASRVDRDYGYT
>13|TRBJ2-7|TRBV7-9
ASSLGRGRTHEQY
>12|TRBJ1-4|TRBV28
ASSLSGGNEKLF
>11|TRBJ1-3|TRBV7-9
ASSLAQGNTIY
>13|TRBJ1-4|TRBV5-1
ASSLGGQRNEKLF
>11|TRBJ1-6|TRBV10-1
ASRDREDSPLH
>16|TRBJ2-2|TRBV4-1
ASSLQTSGGLNTGELF
>12|TRBJ1-2|TRBV6-5
ASSPRTGNYGYT
>14|TRBJ1-5|TRBV5-3
ARSDSDREGRQPQH
>16|TRBJ1-4|TRBV19
ASSISRDRLLRDEKLF
>14|TRBJ2-3|TRBV28
ASTAEDGAGTDTQY
>13|TRBJ1-6|TRBV18
ASSPTGNRDSPLH
>12|TRBJ2-3|TRBV5-1
ASSRDQGTDTQY
>11|TRBJ1-1|TRBV6-1
ASSATGETEAF
>15|TRBJ1-1|TRBV4-1
ASSQVRGRAINTEAF
>15|TRBJ2-5|TRBV14
ASSQDQARGAQETQY
>12|TRBJ2-3|TRBV7-2
ASSSSGATDTQY
>16|TRBJ2-5|TRBV7-7
ASRPSGLRLGIMETQY
>12|TRBJ1-6|TRBV18
ASSQTRRNSPLH
>14|TRBJ2-3|TRBV4-2
ASSQDASGSGDTQY
>16|TRBJ2-6|TRBV12-1
ASSTFYIGQSRANVLT
>12|TRBJ1-5|TRBV28
ATRTGTGNQPQH
>14|TRBJ1-2|TRBV28
ASSQTGTGEGYGYT
>11|TRBJ2-2|TRBV9
ASSVGGHGELF
>14|TRBJ1-4|TRBV5-1
ASSLGLAGEAEKLF
>12|TRBJ1-5|TRBV2
ASKEEYSNQPQH
>12|TRBJ1-5|TRBV2
ASSDRTGYQPQH
>14|TRBJ1-6|TRBV11-2
ASSPSTGGSGSPLH
>9|TRBJ1-4|TRBV6-5
ASKGDEKLF
>13|TRBJ2-7|TRBV4-2
ASSQETGQGYEQY
>10|TRBJ2-4|TRBV10-3
ATKDSLNIQY
>15|TRBJ1-3|TRBV18
ASSPTPRSYSGNTIY
>14|TRBJ1-6|TRBV2
ASSRRTGESNSPLH
>12|TRBJ2-7|TRBV7-3
ASSPEANSYEQY
>13|TRBJ1-3|TRBV30
AWSTAASSGNTIY
>12|TRBJ2-3|TRBV11-3
ASSLGAGSDTQY
>14|TRBJ2-3|TRBV4-2
ASSQDGQLSTDTQY
>11|TRBJ1-1|TRBV5-4
ASSLTDRGEAF
>15|TRBJ1-6|TRBV5-1
ASSLQDPSSYNSPLH
>14|TRBJ2-5|TRBV14
ASSQVRLGVWETQY
>10|TRBJ2-3|TRBV11-3
ASSLRTDTQY
>18|TRBJ2-2|TRBV28
ASSLANFVGGPTNTGELF
>12|TRBJ1-4|TRBV30
AWKTGTGDEKLF